This is a list of T cell receptor beta chains from one sample in a study of OX40 agonist ivuxolimab in advanced cancers. Repertoires were generated with immunoSEQ multiplex PCR, while TCRdb's copy carries only in-frame clones and drops some. The sample records tens of thousands of clones, about 81% being singletons. The specimen comprised CD4+ or CD8+ T cells sorted from blood, sampled in a trial of the OX40 agonist ivuxolimab. These receptors were collected from an adult with an advanced solid tumor such as melanoma, head and neck, liver or kidney cancer. Each CDR3 is given with its conserved first and last residue. The order of the fields is J gene, V gene, clone size, D gene, CDR3 protein, CDR3 DNA. The D gene is left open where the match is weak. For some rows the clone size is stated as once, few or many, or as a class when expanded; others skip it.

J gene: TRBJ1-5; V gene: TRBV7-6; clone size: -; D gene: -; CDR3 protein: CASSLVPTDQPQHF; CDR3 DNA: TGTGCCAGCAGCTTGGTCCCCACAGATCAGCCCCAGCATTTT
J gene: TRBJ1-1; V gene: TRBV30; clone size: -; D gene: TRBD1; CDR3 protein: CAWSGKGAAFF; CDR3 DNA: TGTGCCTGGAGTGGGAAGGGGGCGGCTTTCTTT
J gene: TRBJ1-6; V gene: TRBV27; clone size: -; D gene: TRBD1; CDR3 protein: CASSPGQGPNSPLHF; CDR3 DNA: TGTGCCAGCAGTCCTGGACAGGGGCCAAATTCACCCCTCCACTTT
J gene: TRBJ1-2; V gene: TRBV5-1; clone size: -; D gene: TRBD1; CDR3 protein: CASSYGTGGLYGYTF; CDR3 DNA: TGCGCCAGCAGCTACGGGACAGGGGGTCTCTATGGCTACACCTTC
J gene: TRBJ2-2; V gene: TRBV7-9; clone size: -; D gene: -; CDR3 protein: CASSLVSDIRGTGELFF; CDR3 DNA: TGTGCCAGCAGCTTAGTTAGTGACATCCGAGGGACCGGGGAGCTGTTTTTT
J gene: TRBJ2-5; V gene: TRBV7-9; clone size: once; D gene: -; CDR3 protein: CASSLVGGETQYF; CDR3 DNA: TGTGCCAGCAGCTTAGTTGGGGGTGAGACCCAGTACTTC
J gene: TRBJ2-2; V gene: TRBV7-6; clone size: -; D gene: TRBD2; CDR3 protein: CASSLRLAVNTGELFF; CDR3 DNA: TGTGCCAGCAGCTTACGTCTAGCGGTAAACACCGGGGAGCTGTTTTTT
J gene: TRBJ2-1; V gene: TRBV4-1; clone size: -; D gene: TRBD2; CDR3 protein: CASSQRAGEGYNEQFF; CDR3 DNA: TGCGCCAGCAGCCAACGGGCGGGAGAAGGCTACAATGAGCAGTTCTTC
J gene: TRBJ1-1; V gene: TRBV30; clone size: -; D gene: -; CDR3 protein: CAWSVGGGSEAFF; CDR3 DNA: TGTGCCTGGAGTGTTGGGGGGGGCTCGGAAGCTTTCTTT
J gene: TRBJ2-7; V gene: TRBV30; clone size: -; D gene: -; CDR3 protein: CAWSVSSSVTYEQYF; CDR3 DNA: TGTGCCTGGAGTGTGTCGTCTAGCGTAACCTACGAGCAGTACTTC
J gene: TRBJ1-1; V gene: TRBV7-9; clone size: few; D gene: -; CDR3 protein: CASSLGLEAFF; CDR3 DNA: TGTGCCAGCAGCTTAGGTCTGGAAGCTTTCTTT
J gene: TRBJ1-1; V gene: TRBV29-1; clone size: -; D gene: -; CDR3 protein: CSVREHSANTEAFF; CDR3 DNA: TGCAGCGTTAGGGAACACAGCGCGAACACTGAAGCTTTCTTT
J gene: TRBJ2-2; V gene: TRBV29-1; clone size: -; D gene: TRBD2; CDR3 protein: CSVGRAVDTGELFF; CDR3 DNA: TGCAGCGTAGGGAGGGCCGTGGACACCGGGGAGCTGTTTTTT
J gene: TRBJ1-1; V gene: TRBV19; clone size: -; D gene: -; CDR3 protein: CASSPSLGQGAFF; CDR3 DNA: TGTGCCAGTAGTCCCTCCCTCGGACAAGGAGCTTTCTTT
J gene: TRBJ1-4; V gene: TRBV28; clone size: once; D gene: -; CDR3 protein: CASSLRHFTNEKLFF; CDR3 DNA: TGTGCCAGCAGTTTAAGACATTTCACTAATGAAAAACTGTTTTTT
J gene: TRBJ2-7; V gene: TRBV5-5; clone size: -; D gene: -; CDR3 protein: CASSLELAAGEQYF; CDR3 DNA: TGTGCCAGCAGCTTGGAACTAGCAGCAGGGGAGCAGTACTTC
J gene: TRBJ1-1; V gene: TRBV9; clone size: -; D gene: -; CDR3 protein: CASSVGWADEAFF; CDR3 DNA: TGTGCCAGCAGCGTAGGATGGGCAGATGAAGCTTTCTTT
J gene: TRBJ1-2; V gene: TRBV9; clone size: once; D gene: -; CDR3 protein: CASSVTADSRYGYTF; CDR3 DNA: TGTGCCAGCAGCGTTACTGCGGACAGTCGCTATGGCTACACCTTC
J gene: TRBJ2-1; V gene: TRBV12-5; clone size: once; D gene: -; CDR3 protein: CASALLLPGHSYNEQFF; CDR3 DNA: TGTGCTAGTGCCCTGTTACTGCCAGGCCACTCCTACAATGAGCAGTTCTTC
J gene: TRBJ2-1; V gene: TRBV29-1; clone size: -; D gene: TRBD2; CDR3 protein: CSVEKTSGYNEQFF; CDR3 DNA: TGCAGCGTTGAAAAGACTAGCGGGTACAATGAGCAGTTCTTC
J gene: TRBJ2-3; V gene: TRBV6-5; clone size: -; D gene: TRBD1; CDR3 protein: CASSYVVGQKDTQYF; CDR3 DNA: TGTGCCAGCAGTTACGTCGTGGGACAGAAAGATACGCAGTATTTT
J gene: TRBJ1-3; V gene: TRBV5-4; clone size: -; D gene: -; CDR3 protein: CASSLGELGNTIYF; CDR3 DNA: TGTGCCAGCAGCTTGGGGGAGCTCGGAAACACCATATATTTT
J gene: TRBJ1-2; V gene: TRBV14; clone size: -; D gene: TRBD1; CDR3 protein: CASSQDRGRGGYTF; CDR3 DNA: TGTGCCAGCAGCCAGGACAGGGGGAGAGGTGGCTACACCTTC
J gene: TRBJ1-1; V gene: TRBV7-2; clone size: -; D gene: TRBD1; CDR3 protein: CASSQRGQGGGTEAFF; CDR3 DNA: TGTGCCAGCAGCCAAAGGGGACAGGGTGGAGGCACTGAAGCTTTCTTT